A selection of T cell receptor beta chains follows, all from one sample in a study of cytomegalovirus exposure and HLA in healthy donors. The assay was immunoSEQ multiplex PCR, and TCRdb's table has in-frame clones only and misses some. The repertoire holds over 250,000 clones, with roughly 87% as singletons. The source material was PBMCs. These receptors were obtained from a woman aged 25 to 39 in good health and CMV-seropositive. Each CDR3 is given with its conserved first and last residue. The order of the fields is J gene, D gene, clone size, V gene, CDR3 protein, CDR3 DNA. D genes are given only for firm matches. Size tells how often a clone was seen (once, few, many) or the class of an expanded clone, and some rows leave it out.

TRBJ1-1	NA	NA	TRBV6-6	CASSSTEAFF	TGTGCCAGCAGTTCCACTGAAGCTTTCTTT
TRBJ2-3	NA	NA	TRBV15	CATSREHFKTGTDTQYF	TGTGCCACCAGCAGAGAACATTTTAAGACAGGCACAGATACGCAGTATTTT
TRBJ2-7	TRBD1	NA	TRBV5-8	CASSSGTGASYEQYF	TGTGCCAGCAGCTCCGGGACAGGGGCCTCCTACGAGCAGTACTTC
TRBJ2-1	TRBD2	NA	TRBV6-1	CASSELAGGPGEQFF	TGTGCCAGCAGTGAGCTAGCGGGGGGGCCAGGGGAGCAGTTCTTC
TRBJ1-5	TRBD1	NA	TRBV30	CAWSVNEGTYQGAYQPQHF	TGTGCCTGGAGTGTAAATGAGGGGACGTACCAGGGGGCTTATCAGCCCCAGCATTTT
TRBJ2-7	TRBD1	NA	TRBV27	CASRGDRVRHEQYF	TGTGCCAGCAGGGGGGACAGGGTACGGCACGAGCAGTACTTC
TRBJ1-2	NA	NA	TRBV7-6	CASSSTVDGGYGYTF	TGTGCCAGCAGCTCCACAGTAGACGGGGGCTATGGCTACACCTTC
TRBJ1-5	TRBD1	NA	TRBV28	CASSGTGAISNQPQHF	TGTGCCAGCAGCGGGACAGGGGCGATTAGCAATCAGCCCCAGCATTTT
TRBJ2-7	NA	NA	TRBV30	CAVARTSYEQYF	TGTGCCGTTGCGAGGACATCCTACGAGCAGTACTTC
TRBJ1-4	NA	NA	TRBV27	CASSSRTATTNEKLFF	TGTGCCAGCAGCTCCCGGACAGCTACAACTAATGAAAAACTGTTTTTT
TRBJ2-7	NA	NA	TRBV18	CASSGLASQSYEQYF	TGTGCCAGCTCGGGCTTAGCGAGCCAATCCTACGAGCAGTACTTC
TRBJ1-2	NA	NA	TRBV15	CATSRDRGSYGYTF	TGTGCCACCAGCAGAGATCGTGGGTCCTATGGCTACACCTTC
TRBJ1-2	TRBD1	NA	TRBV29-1	CSVEKILDRGQVGYTF	TGCAGCGTTGAAAAAATCCTGGACAGGGGGCAAGTTGGCTACACCTTC
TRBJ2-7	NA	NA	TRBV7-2	CASSPLGGEGDEQYF	TGTGCCAGCAGCCCGCTAGGAGGGGAGGGGGACGAGCAGTACTTC
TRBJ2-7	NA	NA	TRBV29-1	CSVQTASYEQYF	TGCAGCGTTCAGACGGCCTCCTACGAGCAGTACTTC
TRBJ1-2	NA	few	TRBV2	CASSPPAGPITYGYTF	TGTGCCAGCAGTCCCCCGGCAGGGCCGATTACCTATGGCTACACCTTC
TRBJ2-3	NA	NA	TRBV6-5	CASSDSGLMDTQYF	TGTGCCAGCAGCGACAGTGGGTTGATGGATACGCAGTATTTT
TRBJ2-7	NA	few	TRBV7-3	CASSSRELSYEQYF	TGTGCCAGCAGCTCCCGGGAATTGAGCTACGAGCAGTACTTC
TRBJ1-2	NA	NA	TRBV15	CATRGPDHYGYTF	TGTGCCACCAGGGGGCCCGACCACTATGGCTACACCTTC
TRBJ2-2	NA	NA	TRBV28	CASSLRINTGELFF	TGTGCCAGCAGTTTGCGCATAAACACCGGGGAGCTGTTTTTT
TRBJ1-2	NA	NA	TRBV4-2	CASSQTENYGYTF	TGTGCCAGCAGCCAAACAGAAAACTATGGCTACACCTTC
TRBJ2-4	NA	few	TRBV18	CASSSNRDIQYF	TGTGCCAGCTCATCAAACAGGGACATTCAGTACTTC
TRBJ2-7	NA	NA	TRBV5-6	CASSSPGSWDAYEQYF	TGTGCCAGCAGCAGCCCTGGGTCGTGGGATGCCTACGAGCAGTACTTC
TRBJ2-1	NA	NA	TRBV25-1	CASSDFVNEQFF	TGTGCCAGCAGTGATTTTGTCAATGAGCAGTTCTTC
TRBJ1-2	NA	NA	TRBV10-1	CASTRTVDGYTF	TGCGCCAGCACCAGGACAGTCGACGGCTACACCTTC
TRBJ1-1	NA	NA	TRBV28	CASSLSRGSAEAFF	TGTGCCAGCAGTTTATCAAGGGGGAGTGCTGAAGCTTTCTTT